Each of the 30 T cell receptor beta chains below was sequenced from the same sample in a study of blood T cell repertoires in COVID-19 (dated by TCRdb to 2019 to 2021). Library preparation was by the immunoSEQ multiplex PCR assay. TCRdb re-hosts the immuneACCESS table, in-frame sequences only. Its copies lack some clones; in the studies checked, an unresolved V gene accounts for under half of them, and the cause for the rest is not known. This sample comprises 25,000 to 35,000 clones, 70% to 85% of them detected only once. The ten largest clones add up to 10% to 15% of the sample. Sequenced: peripheral blood. These receptors originate from a human donor in a cohort sampled during active COVID-19.

The chain combines TRBV7-9 with TRBJ1-2, with 8 bases that match TRBD1. This CDR3 spans 16 amino acids. The germline gives CDR1 SEHNR, CDR2 FQNEAQ (reference sequence). V lost 1 base, J lost 6 bases, and 10 bases stayed unmatched. CDR3 nucleotides: TGTGCCAGCAGCTTAGTGGGCTCAGGGGGCAGGGATGGCTACACCTTC. This translates into CASSLVGSGGRDGYTF.

J is TRBJ2-1 and V is TRBV27, with TRBD2 matching 11 bases. V was clipped by 5 bases and J by 10 bases; unmatched bases: 4. Germline V gene sequence: CDR1 MNHEY, CDR2 SMNVEV (reference sequence). The CDR3 is 13 residues long. CDR3 amino acids: CASSAIAGGEQFF. In DNA form, the CDR3 reads TGTGCCAGCAGTGCTATAGCGGGAGGGGAGCAGTTCTTC.

The chain links TRBV19 to TRBJ2-5; 7 bases are a match to TRBD1. Per germline, CDR1 LNHDA and CDR2 SQIVND (reference sequence). The ends lost 7 bases at V and 2 bases at J; junction bases unmatched: 7. This CDR3 contains 14 residues. CDR3 bases: TGTGCCAGTAACAAACCGGGACAGCAAGAGACCCAGTACTTC. Translated, it gives CASNKPGQQETQYF.

V and J are TRBV4-2 and TRBJ2-5; perhaps TRBD2 as D (6 bases). Germline V gene lookup returns CDR1 LGHNA and CDR2 YNFKEQ. Trimming took off 5 bases at V and 5 bases at J, with 18 bases between the two ends. This CDR3 has 15 amino acids. CDR3 region: CASSTSLAGGETQYF. CDR3 bases: TGTGCCAGCAGCACCAGCCTCGCCGGGGGTGAGACCCAGTACTTC.

V is TRBV7-9 and J is TRBJ1-2, with 7 bases that match TRBD1. V lost 3 bases, J lost 7 bases, and 5 bases stayed unmatched. Germline values: CDR1 SEHNR, CDR2 FQNEAQ (reference sequence). This CDR3 is built from 13 residues. CDR3 loop: CASSLKGAPGYTF. CDR3 DNA: TGTGCCAGCAGCTTGAAGGGGGCGCCTGGCTACACCTTC.

The rearrangement joins TRBV10-3 to TRBJ2-5, with D possibly matching TRBD2 (6 bases). V was pared by 8 bases and J by 4 bases, with 14 bases between. Germline CDR1 and CDR2: ENHRY and SYGVKD. The CDR3 loop spans 13 amino acids. DNA for the CDR3: TGTGCCATCGCGGGGACTCCGGGAGAGACCCAGTACTTC. Protein: CAIAGTPGETQYF.

The rearrangement joins TRBV7-3 to TRBJ2-3; 8 bases match TRBD1. The germline gives CDR1 SGHTA, CDR2 FQGTGA. There are 16 residues in the CDR3. The J segment lost 1 base and the V segment lost 3 bases, leaving 6 bases of the junction unmatched. CDR3 bases: TGTGCCAGCAGCTTGGGGACAGGCCTTGGCACAGATACGCAGTATTTT. Translation: CASSLGTGLGTDTQYF.

The rearrangement joins TRBV5-1 to TRBJ2-1; TRBD2 matches at 9 bases. Trimming removed 6 bases from V and 3 bases from J; junction bases left unmatched: 7. Germline V gene lookup returns CDR1 SGHRS and CDR2 YFSETQ. The CDR3 consists of 15 residues. In DNA form, the CDR3 reads TGCGCCAGCATGTTGGCGGGGGGGCTCTACAATGAGCAGTTCTTC. Encoded protein: CASMLAGGLYNEQFF.

The V gene is TRBV4-1, the J gene TRBJ2-3, with 9 nucleotides matching TRBD2. Unmatched junction bases numbered 11, after V lost 1 base and J lost 6 bases. The CDR3 sequence is 17 residues long. Germline V gene data show CDR1 as MGHRA and CDR2 as YSYEKL. CDR3 nucleotides: TGCGCCAGCAGCCAAGCCGGACTAGCGCGGGGTGAGGATACGCAGTATTTT. This translates into CASSQAGLARGEDTQYF.

The chain couples TRBV18 to TRBJ1-4; D is perhaps TRBD1 (5 bases). The CDR3 sequence is 15 residues long. Looked up from germline, CDR1 is KGHSH and CDR2 is LQKENI. V lost 5 bases and J lost 7, with 17 bases in between. As DNA, the CDR3 is TGTGCCAGCTCATCTCCGGGACCGCGGGGTGAAAAACTGTTTTTT. Encoded protein: CASSSPGPRGEKLFF.

This clone showed up just a few times. This chain connects TRBV5-1 to TRBJ2-1, with 11 positions matching TRBD2. Germline-derived CDR1 and CDR2 are SGHRS and YFSETQ. Trimming at V came to 0 bases and at J to 7 bases, leaving 6 bases not matched to a gene. This CDR3 has 16 amino acids. The CDR3 DNA is TGCGCCAGCAGCTTGGACCTAGCGGGGGGTTGGAATGAGCAGTTCTTC. Translating it yields CASSLDLAGGWNEQFF.

This clone came up a few times. The chain carries TRBV28 and TRBJ2-7; weak D call: TRBD1 (6 bases). The CDR3 consists of 12 residues. Trimming cost V 7 bases and J 3 bases, with 10 bases left between them. The V gene's germline CDR1 is MDHEN and CDR2 SYDVKM. The CDR3 is CASNGRGYEQYF. The CDR3 nucleotides read TGTGCCAGCAATGGCAGGGGCTACGAGCAGTACTTC.

V is TRBV5-1 and J is TRBJ2-3, with D hard to call. The CDR3 spans 14 residues. Germline V gene data show CDR1 as SGHRS and CDR2 as YFSETQ. The V end was cut by 3 bases, the J end by 0 bases, with 8 bases between. The CDR3 reads CASSSNPSTDTQYF. The DNA for the CDR3 is TGCGCCAGCAGCTCTAATCCTAGCACAGATACGCAGTATTTT.

This clone was observed a single time. The genes are TRBV7-2 and TRBJ1-4, with TRBD1 identical over 8 bases. In germline, CDR1 is SGHTA, CDR2 FQGNSA. The CDR3 is made up of 15 amino acids. The junction had 6 bases not matched to a gene; V was cut back by 2 bases and J by 7 bases. The CDR3 sequence: CASSLNGQGGEKLFF. The DNA of the CDR3 is TGTGCCAGCAGCTTAAACGGACAGGGTGGTGAAAAACTGTTTTTT.

The chain has TRBV4-1 and TRBJ1-2; 9 bases fit TRBD1. The CDR3 is 15 residues long. V lost 1 base and J lost 4; bases outside the gene matches: 4. Per the germline V gene, CDR1 is MGHRA and CDR2 is YSYEKL. The CDR3 DNA sequence: TGCGCCAGCAGCCAAGCACAGGGGGCCGGCTATGGCTACACCTTC. It codes for CASSQAQGAGYGYTF.

The genes are TRBV28 and TRBJ2-3; 11 positions match TRBD2. This CDR3 is 14 amino acids long. Germline lookup yields CDR1 MDHEN and CDR2 SYDVKM. With 10 bases clipped from V and 0 bases from J, the junction kept 3 bases outside the gene matches. The CDR3 spells CATLAGGSTDTQYF. In DNA, the CDR3 is TGTGCCACTCTAGCGGGGGGAAGCACAGATACGCAGTATTTT. Drawing the rest from reference TRBV28 and TRBJ2-3, the complete variable domain is DVKVTQSSRYLVKRTGEKVFLECVQDMDHENMFWYRQDPGLGLRLIYFSYDVKMKEKGDIPEGYSVSREKKERFSLILESASTNQTSMYLCATLAGGSTDTQYFGPGTRLTVL.

The rearrangement joins TRBV7-3 to TRBJ2-3; D uncertain. V dropped 6 bases and J dropped 0 bases, with 13 bases sitting between them. This CDR3 contains 15 residues. Looked up from germline, CDR1 is SGHTA and CDR2 is FQGTGA. The CDR3 reads CASRFRLASTDTQYF. For the CDR3, the DNA is TGTGCCAGCAGATTCAGACTGGCTAGCACAGATACGCAGTATTTT.

The chain carries TRBV7-9 and TRBJ1-2; D ambiguous. From germline, CDR1 is SEHNR and CDR2 FQNEAQ (reference sequence). V lost 5 bases to trimming and J lost 4 bases, with 14 bases between them. The CDR3 contains 14 residues. The CDR3, as DNA: TGTGCCAGCAGCCAATCGCGGGGAGTCTATGGCTACACCTTC. This gives the protein CASSQSRGVYGYTF.

By proportion, this clone is large (0.1 to 1%). The chain uses TRBV3-1 (or the pseudogene TRBV3-2) and TRBJ2-2; 8 nucleotides match TRBD2. V shed 8 bases, J shed 2 bases, and the junction held 10 bases outside the gene matches. Germline-derived CDR1 and CDR2 are LGHDT and YNNKEL (reference sequence). CDR3 length equals 16 residues. The CDR3 here is CASGRAGAKNTGELFF. The DNA for the CDR3 is TGTGCCAGCGGAAGAGCGGGGGCTAAAAACACCGGGGAGCTGTTTTTT.

This sequence joins TRBV19 and TRBJ1-2; 10 nucleotides line up with TRBD1. The V segment lost 7 bases and the J segment 8 bases; nucleotides outside the gene matches: 10. Germline lookup yields CDR1 LNHDA and CDR2 SQIVND (reference sequence). The CDR3 runs to 14 residues. The CDR3 spells CASMSGQGTQGYTF. The CDR3 nucleotides are TGTGCCAGTATGTCGGGACAGGGGACACAGGGCTACACCTTC.

This clone was seen a few times. V and J are TRBV5-8 and TRBJ2-5; tentatively, D is TRBD1 (6 bases). Germline V lookup: CDR1 SGHTS, CDR2 YDEGEE. V lost 0 bases, J lost 7 bases, and 13 bases lay in between. This CDR3 has 14 residues. The CDR3 DNA follows: TGTGCCAGCAGCTTGGTTATGGCCAGGGGGACCCAGTACTTC. Translation: CASSLVMARGTQYF. Drawing the rest from reference TRBV5-8 and TRBJ2-5, the complete variable domain is EAGVTQSPTHLIKTRGQQATLRCSPISGHTSVYWYQQALGLGLQFLLWYDEGEERNRGNFPPRFSGRQFPNYSSELNVNALELEDSALYLCASSLVMARGTQYFGPGTRLLVL.

V usage is TRBV6-2 or TRBV6-3 and J usage is TRBJ1-2, with 9 positions matching TRBD1. Germline loops: CDR1 MNHEY, CDR2 SVGEGT. The CDR3 has 14 amino acids. V lost 5 bases to trimming and J lost 7 bases; unmatched junction nucleotides: 8. The CDR3: CASSNQGTGFGYTF. As DNA, the CDR3 is TGTGCCAGCAGTAACCAGGGGACAGGGTTTGGCTACACCTTC.

The chain employs TRBV10-1 and TRBJ2-7; no clear D. V dropped 11 bases and J dropped 2 bases, with 7 bases sitting between them. Germline-derived CDR1 and CDR2 are WNHNN and SYGVQD (reference sequence). The CDR3 length is 10 residues. The CDR3 DNA reads TGCGCCTCTCTAACCTACGAGCAGTACTTC. Residues: CASLTYEQYF.

The rearrangement uses TRBV29-1 and TRBJ2-1, with D maybe TRBD2 (7 bases). Germline CDR1 SQVTM, CDR2 ANQGSEA. The V and J ends lost 2 bases and 7 bases respectively, with 9 bases between them. This CDR3 region has 12 residues. This CDR3 is CSVERGANEQFF. CDR3 DNA sequence: TGCAGCGTTGAACGGGGGGCAAATGAGCAGTTCTTC.

The genes are TRBV27 and TRBJ2-7; D perhaps matches TRBD2 (5 bases). The V and J ends lost 3 bases and 4 bases respectively, with 13 bases between them. The CDR3 extends over 14 amino acids. Germline assignment: CDR1 MNHEY and CDR2 SMNVEV (reference sequence). CDR3 amino acids: CASSFSGLSYEQYF. Written as DNA, the CDR3 is TGTGCCAGCAGTTTCTCCGGACTCTCATACGAGCAGTACTTC.

The chain combines TRBV3-1 (or the pseudogene TRBV3-2) with TRBJ1-4; possible D gene TRBD1, 5 bases. This CDR3 comprises 15 residues. Germline CDR1 reads LGHDT; CDR2 reads YNNKEL (reference sequence). V was trimmed by 1 base and J by 8 bases, leaving 14 bases between them. CDR3 DNA sequence: TGTGCCAGCAGCCAAGGGTGGGGCGGCGGAGAAAAACTGTTTTTT. Protein: CASSQGWGGGEKLFF.

This chain joins TRBV7-9 and TRBJ2-7, with TRBD2 as a possible D gene (6 bases). CDR1 and CDR2 from the germline V gene are SEHNR and FQNEAQ (reference sequence). This CDR3 has 14 amino acids. Deletions cut 5 bases from V and 2 bases from J, with 13 bases between. The CDR3 nucleotides read TGTGCCAGCAGCCCCGAGGAGGGAACCTACGAGCAGTACTTC. Protein product: CASSPEEGTYEQYF.

This sequence joins TRBV28 and TRBJ2-4; the D gene is possibly TRBD2 (6 bases). Germline assignment: CDR1 MDHEN and CDR2 SYDVKM. Trimming cost V 6 bases and J 0 bases, with 15 bases left between them. The CDR3 is 16 residues long. The CDR3 coding sequence is TGTGCCAGCAGAGCCCCGGGACTTGTAGCCAAAAACATTCAGTACTTC. Protein product: CASRAPGLVAKNIQYF.

This chain joins TRBV28 and TRBJ2-4; 7 bases match TRBD1. Germline loops: CDR1 MDHEN, CDR2 SYDVKM. CDR3 size: 14 residues. Trimming took 6 bases from V and 4 from J; bases not matched to a gene: 6. The CDR3 is CASRSSGQKNIQYF. In DNA form, the CDR3 reads TGTGCCAGCAGGTCGTCGGGACAGAAAAACATTCAGTACTTC.

The CDR3 reads CASSHGPSTGSIYGYTF. CDR3 coding DNA: TGCGCCAGCAGCCACGGTCCATCGACAGGGTCTATCTATGGCTACACCTTC. This rearrangement joins TRBV4-3 to TRBJ1-2, with 7 nucleotides matching TRBD1. Germline CDR1 and CDR2: LGHNA and YSLEER. The V gene end was trimmed by 3 bases and the J gene end by 4 bases; junction bases not matched to a gene: 14. This CDR3 spans 17 amino acids.